Presented here are 21 T cell receptor beta chains from one specimen sequenced in a study of blood T cell repertoires in COVID-19. The data were produced by immunoSEQ multiplex PCR, yet TCRdb's version contains in-frame clones alone and is incomplete. The table records about 150,000 clones, about four fifths of them present only once. The sample consisted of peripheral blood. The receptors were sampled from a woman aged 55-70 years with active or convalescent COVID-19.

The chain is built from TRBV11-3 and TRBJ2-1; 10 nucleotides line up with TRBD2. J lost 2 bases, V lost 11 bases, and 3 bases had no gene match. Germline V lookup: CDR1 SGHNT, CDR2 YENEEA. The CDR3 consists of 13 residues. The CDR3 nucleotides are TGTGCCTTTAGCGGGAGGCCCTACAATGAGCAGTTCTTC. Protein: CAFSGRPYNEQFF.

The chain uses TRBV18 and TRBJ2-2, with 10 positions matching TRBD1. The V segment lost 5 bases and the J segment 7 bases; nucleotides outside the gene matches: 7. Germline V CDR1 and CDR2: KGHSH, LQKENI. The length of the CDR3 is 15 residues. CDR3 residues: CASSARTGGNGELFF. In DNA, the CDR3 is TGTGCCAGCTCAGCGCGGACAGGGGGAAACGGGGAGCTGTTTTTT.

The CDR3 DNA is TGTGCCAGCGGGCTGCTGAACACTGAAGCTTTCTTT. Its translation is CASGLLNTEAFF. This chain uses TRBV3-1 (or the pseudogene TRBV3-2) with TRBJ1-1; D uncertain. The germline V gene encodes CDR1 LGHDT and CDR2 YNNKEL (reference sequence). Trimming removed 8 bases at V and 0 bases at J, with 7 bases between. The CDR3 spans 12 residues.

The chain couples TRBV28 to TRBJ2-3, with no clear D. The CDR3 has 11 amino acids. Germline V gene sequence: CDR1 MDHEN, CDR2 SYDVKM. V lost 6 bases and J 2 bases, leaving 3 bases between the germline ends. The CDR3 DNA sequence: TGTGCCAGCAGACTCACAGATACGCAGTATTTT. Translation gives CASRLTDTQYF.

CDR3 protein: CAWSPGRLGDTEAFF. CDR3 DNA sequence: TGTGCCTGGAGTCCCGGACGGCTCGGGGACACTGAAGCTTTCTTT. The chain couples TRBV30 to TRBJ1-1; D remains ambiguous. CDR1 is GTSNPN and CDR2 is SVGIG in the germline V gene (reference sequence). Trimming removed 2 bases from V and 3 bases from J, with 16 bases in between. The CDR3 covers 15 residues.

This sequence joins TRBV28 and TRBJ2-2; 8 positions agree with TRBD1. The length of the CDR3 is 16 residues. Per germline, CDR1 MDHEN and CDR2 SYDVKM. The V and J ends lost 2 bases and 5 bases, in that order; junction bases with no gene match: 7. CDR3 DNA: TGTGCCAGCAGTTTACTCGGACAGGGAAAAACCGGGGAGCTGTTTTTT. It translates to CASSLLGQGKTGELFF.

The chain has TRBV6-2 or TRBV6-3 and TRBJ2-5; TRBD1 agrees at 11 bases. The CDR3 runs to 15 residues. CDR1 is MNHEY, CDR2 SVGEGT, per germline. Trimming cost V 6 bases and J 5 bases; bases outside gene matches: 8. CDR3 nucleotides: TGTGCCAGCAGCAAGGACAGGGGGCGTAGGGAGACCCAGTACTTC. Protein: CASSKDRGRRETQYF.

The rearrangement uses TRBV2 and TRBJ1-6; D call uncertain. The CDR3 length is 13 residues. V lost 4 bases to trimming and J lost 10 bases, with 11 bases between them. CDR1 and CDR2 (germline): SNHLY, FYNNEI. In DNA, the CDR3 is TGTGCCAGCAGTGGAGGTAGGAACTCACCCCTCCACTTT. As protein: CASSGGRNSPLHF.

This rearrangement joins TRBV9 to TRBJ2-5; 7 nucleotides line up with TRBD2. The CDR3 has 14 amino acids. Germline CDR1 is SGDLS and CDR2 is YYNGEE. The J segment lost 4 bases and the V segment lost 4 bases, leaving 7 bases of the junction unmatched. Written as DNA, the CDR3 is TGTGCCAGCAGCCCCTGGGAGGGCCTAGAGACCCAGTACTTC. Protein: CASSPWEGLETQYF.

The chain carries TRBV28 and TRBJ1-2, with D possibly TRBD1 on 6 matching bases. The CDR3 is 10 amino acids. Germline lookup yields CDR1 MDHEN and CDR2 SYDVKM. V lost 10 bases to trimming and J lost 7 bases, with 10 bases between them. CDR3 region: CATVRGGYTF. CDR3 DNA: TGTGCCACCGTCAGGGGTGGCTACACCTTC.

The genes are TRBV6-5 and TRBJ1-6; D perhaps matches TRBD1 (6 bases). CDR1 is MNHEY and CDR2 is SVGAGI in the germline V gene. Trimming shortened V by 6 bases and J by 9 bases, and 15 bases separated the two germline ends. The CDR3 has 14 amino acids. CDR3 loop: CASRWPGGGSPLHF. The CDR3 DNA is TGTGCCAGCAGGTGGCCTGGGGGCGGTTCACCCCTCCACTTT.

V is TRBV10-2 and J is TRBJ2-2; 11 nucleotides match TRBD2. This CDR3 region has 15 residues. Germline trimming cut 6 bases from V and 1 base from J; bases unmatched to any gene: 1. Germline V gene sequence: CDR1 WSHSY, CDR2 SAAADI. The chain's CDR3 is CASRLAGENTGELFF. CDR3 DNA: TGCGCCAGCAGACTAGCGGGAGAGAACACCGGGGAGCTGTTTTTT.

This chain joins TRBV3-1 (or the pseudogene TRBV3-2) and TRBJ1-1; D is undetermined. The CDR3 is 12 amino acids. V shed 4 bases and J shed 4 bases, with 7 bases lying between them. Germline V gene data show CDR1 as LGHDT and CDR2 as YNNKEL (reference sequence). The CDR3 reads CASSLPSTEAFF. DNA of the CDR3: TGTGCCAGCAGCCTCCCCAGCACTGAAGCTTTCTTT.

This rearrangement joins TRBV19 to TRBJ1-1; maybe TRBD1 (6 bases). Deletions cut 3 bases from V and 2 bases from J, with 16 bases between. The CDR3 extends over 16 amino acids. Germline V gene lookup returns CDR1 LNHDA and CDR2 SQIVND (reference sequence). CDR3 sequence (DNA): TGTGCCAGTAGTATCGGACATGGGACACAAAACACTGAAGCTTTCTTT. This sequence encodes CASSIGHGTQNTEAFF.

In its sample, this clone was seen a few times. This chain uses TRBV5-8 with TRBJ2-2, with 10 bases matching TRBD2. Germline V gene lookup returns CDR1 SGHTS and CDR2 YDEGEE. The CDR3 loop spans 15 amino acids. The junction had 2 bases not matched to a gene; V was cut back by 3 bases and J by 3 bases. The CDR3 DNA reads TGTGCCAGCAGCTCCCTAGCGGGAGACACCGGGGAGCTGTTTTTT. The encoded protein is CASSSLAGDTGELFF.

The chain couples TRBV7-9 to TRBJ1-1, with D perhaps matching TRBD1 (5 bases). V gave up 4 bases and J gave up 0 bases, with 12 bases separating them. CDR3 length: 15 amino acids. Germline assignment: CDR1 SEHNR and CDR2 FQNEAQ (reference sequence). This chain's CDR3 is CASSSPQVLNTEAFF. The CDR3 region has the DNA TGTGCCAGCAGCTCGCCACAGGTTCTGAACACTGAAGCTTTCTTT.

The chain joins TRBV2 to TRBJ1-4; tentative D call: TRBD1 (6 bases). Trimming left V 6 bases short and J 13 bases short, with 15 bases between. This CDR3 spans 12 amino acids. Germline assignment: CDR1 SNHLY and CDR2 FYNNEI. The CDR3 reads CASSEQGLGLFF. The DNA for the CDR3 is TGTGCCAGCAGCGAACAGGGCCTGGGACTGTTTTTT.

The chain links TRBV6-5 to TRBJ1-3; D might be TRBD1 (6 bases). Germline V gives CDR1 MNHEY, CDR2 SVGAGI. Between the trimmed V and J ends, which lost 5 bases and 4 bases, there was a span of 12 bases. The CDR3 totals 14 residues. CDR3 nucleotide sequence: TGTGCCAGCAGTAACCTCAGGGGCGGAAACACCATATATTTT. Protein sequence: CASSNLRGGNTIYF.

In this sample, this clone turned up a few times. Here the CDR3 reads CASSTRQGEPPGNTIYF. CDR3 coding DNA: TGTGCCAGCAGCACCCGACAGGGAGAGCCTCCTGGAAACACCATATATTTT. The rearrangement joins TRBV7-2 to TRBJ1-3; 7 bases fit TRBD1. In germline, CDR1 is SGHTA, CDR2 FQGNSA. The CDR3 runs 17 residues. V shed 5 bases, J shed 2 bases, and the junction held 12 bases outside the gene matches.

V and J are TRBV4-1 and TRBJ2-3; 11 bases fit TRBD2. Losses at the gene ends were 1 base for V and 3 bases for J; bases not matched to a gene: 3. Per germline, CDR1 MGHRA and CDR2 YSYEKL. The CDR3 is made up of 16 amino acids. Written as DNA, the CDR3 is TGCGCCAGCAGCCAAGGACTAGCGGGAAGGACAGATACGCAGTATTTT. Protein sequence: CASSQGLAGRTDTQYF.

The gene calls are TRBV7-2 and TRBJ2-5, with D possibly matching TRBD2 (5 bases). CDR1 SGHTA and CDR2 FQGNSA come from the germline V gene. Trimming shortened V by 1 base and J by 2 bases, and 11 bases separated the two germline ends. The CDR3 runs to 15 residues. The CDR3 protein is CASSLDLDSQETQYF. DNA of the CDR3: TGTGCCAGCAGCTTAGACCTGGACTCGCAAGAGACCCAGTACTTC.